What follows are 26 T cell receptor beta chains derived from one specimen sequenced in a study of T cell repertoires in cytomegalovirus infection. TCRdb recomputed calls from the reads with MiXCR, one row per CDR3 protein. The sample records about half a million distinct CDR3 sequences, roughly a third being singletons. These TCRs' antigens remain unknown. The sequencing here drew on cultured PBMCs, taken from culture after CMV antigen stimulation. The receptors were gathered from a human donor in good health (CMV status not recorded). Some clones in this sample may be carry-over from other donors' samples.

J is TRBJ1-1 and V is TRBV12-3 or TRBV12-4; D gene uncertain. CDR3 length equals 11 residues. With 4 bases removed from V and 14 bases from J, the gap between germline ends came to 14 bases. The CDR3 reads CASSSREGAFF. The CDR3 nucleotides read TGTGCCAGCAGTTCCCGGGAAGGAGCCTTCTTT.

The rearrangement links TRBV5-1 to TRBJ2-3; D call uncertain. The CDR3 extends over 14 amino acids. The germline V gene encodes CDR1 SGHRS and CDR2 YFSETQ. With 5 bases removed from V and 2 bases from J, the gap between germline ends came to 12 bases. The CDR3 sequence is CASSPGDNTDTQYF. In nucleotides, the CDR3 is TGCGCCAGCAGTCCGGGCGACAACACAGATACGCAGTATTTT.

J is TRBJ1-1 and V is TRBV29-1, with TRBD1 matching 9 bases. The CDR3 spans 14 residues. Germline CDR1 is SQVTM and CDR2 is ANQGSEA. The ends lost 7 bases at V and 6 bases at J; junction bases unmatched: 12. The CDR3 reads CSARDRAKVAEAFF. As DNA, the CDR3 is TGCAGCGCAAGGGACAGGGCTAAGGTGGCTGAAGCTTTCTTT.

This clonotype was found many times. Here the CDR3 reads CASSAKETQYF. As DNA, the CDR3 is TGTGCCAGCAGCGCCAAAGAGACCCAGTACTTC. The chain carries TRBV7-6 and TRBJ2-5; no definite D call. V was cut by 5 bases and J by 3 bases, with 4 bases left in between. The germline V gene encodes CDR1 SGHVS and CDR2 FNYEAQ. The CDR3 loop spans 11 amino acids.

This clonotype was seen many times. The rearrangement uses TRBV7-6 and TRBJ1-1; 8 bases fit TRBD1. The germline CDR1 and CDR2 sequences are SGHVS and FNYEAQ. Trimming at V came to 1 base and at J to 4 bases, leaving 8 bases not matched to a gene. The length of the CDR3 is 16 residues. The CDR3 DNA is TGTGCCAGCAGCTTAGGAACACAGGGGGGCTCCACTGAAGCTTTCTTT. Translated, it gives CASSLGTQGGSTEAFF.

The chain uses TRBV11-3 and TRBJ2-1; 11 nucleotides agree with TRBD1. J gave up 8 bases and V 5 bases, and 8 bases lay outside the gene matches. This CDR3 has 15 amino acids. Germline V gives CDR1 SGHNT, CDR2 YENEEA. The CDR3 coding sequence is TGTGCCAGCAGCCAACCAGGACAGGGGGCCTATGAGCAGTTCTTC. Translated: CASSQPGQGAYEQFF. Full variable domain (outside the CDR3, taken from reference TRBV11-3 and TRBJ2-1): EAGVVQSPRYKIIEKKQPVAFWCNPISGHNTLYWYLQNLGQGPELLIRYENEEAVDDSQLPKDRFSAERLKGVDSTLKIQPAELGDSAVYLCASSQPGQGAYEQFFGPGTRLTVL.

The CDR3 DNA sequence: TGTGCCAGCAGCCGGGACAGCACGAACACCGGGGAGCTGTTTTTT. This codes for CASSRDSTNTGELFF. The chain employs TRBV7-6 and TRBJ2-2; TRBD1 aligns across 7 bases. The CDR3 is 15 amino acids. The germline V gene encodes CDR1 SGHVS and CDR2 FNYEAQ. The junction had 3 bases not matched to a gene; V was cut back by 5 bases and J by 0 bases.

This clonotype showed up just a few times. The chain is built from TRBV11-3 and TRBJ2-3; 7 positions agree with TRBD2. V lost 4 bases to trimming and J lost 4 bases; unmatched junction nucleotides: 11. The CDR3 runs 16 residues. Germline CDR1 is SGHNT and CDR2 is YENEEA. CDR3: CASSSRVGGFPDTQYF. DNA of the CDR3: TGTGCCAGCAGCTCCCGGGTGGGAGGGTTCCCAGATACGCAGTATTTT.

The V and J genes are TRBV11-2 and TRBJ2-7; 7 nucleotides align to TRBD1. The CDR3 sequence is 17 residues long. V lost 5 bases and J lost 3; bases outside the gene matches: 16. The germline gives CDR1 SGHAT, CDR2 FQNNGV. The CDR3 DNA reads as TGTGCCAGCAGCCAAATCTCCTCCGACAGGGTCCTCTACGAGCAGTACTTC. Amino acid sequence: CASSQISSDRVLYEQYF.

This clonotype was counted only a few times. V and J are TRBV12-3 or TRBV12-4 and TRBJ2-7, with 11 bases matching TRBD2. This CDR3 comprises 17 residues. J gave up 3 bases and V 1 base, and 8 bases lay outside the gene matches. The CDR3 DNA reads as TGTGCCAGCAGTTTAGTTTCCCGACTAGCGGGAATCTACGAGCAGTACTTC. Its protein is CASSLVSRLAGIYEQYF.

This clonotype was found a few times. CDR3 in DNA: TGTGCCAGCAGTCCCCTAGGTACTCAAGAGACCCAGTACTTC. Protein: CASSPLGTQETQYF. The chain uses TRBV12-3 or TRBV12-4 and TRBJ2-5; D gene uncertain. The V end was cut by 5 bases, the J end by 2 bases, with 12 bases between. CDR3 length equals 14 residues.

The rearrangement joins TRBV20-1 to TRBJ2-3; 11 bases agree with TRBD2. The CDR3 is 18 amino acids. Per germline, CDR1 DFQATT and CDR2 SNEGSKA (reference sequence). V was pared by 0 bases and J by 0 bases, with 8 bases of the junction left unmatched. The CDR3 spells CSARDWGLAETSTDTQYF. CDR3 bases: TGCAGTGCTAGAGATTGGGGACTAGCGGAAACTAGCACAGATACGCAGTATTTT.

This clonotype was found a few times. The CDR3 region has the DNA TGTGCCAAGTGGGAACGACAGGGGCTACCTGGTGACACAGATACGCAGTATTTT. Protein sequence: CAKWERQGLPGDTDTQYF. This rearrangement joins TRBV6-2 or TRBV6-3 to TRBJ2-3; 8 bases are a match to TRBD1. In germline, CDR1 is MNHEY, CDR2 SVGEGT. The J segment lost 2 bases and the V segment lost 10 bases, leaving 20 bases of the junction unmatched. CDR3 size: 18 residues.

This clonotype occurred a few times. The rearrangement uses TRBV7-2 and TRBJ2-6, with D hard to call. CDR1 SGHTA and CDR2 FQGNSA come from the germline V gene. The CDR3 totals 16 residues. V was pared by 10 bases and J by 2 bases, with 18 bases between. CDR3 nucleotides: TGTGCCACCGCATCAAGACCGGGCCCTGGGGCCAACGTCCTGACTTTC. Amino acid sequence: CATASRPGPGANVLTF.

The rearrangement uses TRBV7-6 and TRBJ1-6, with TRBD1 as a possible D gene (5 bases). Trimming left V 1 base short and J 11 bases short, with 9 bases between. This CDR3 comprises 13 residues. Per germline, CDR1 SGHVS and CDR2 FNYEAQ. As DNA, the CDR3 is TGTGCCAGCAGCTTAGGAGTGGGGCCACCCCTCCACTTT. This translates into CASSLGVGPPLHF.

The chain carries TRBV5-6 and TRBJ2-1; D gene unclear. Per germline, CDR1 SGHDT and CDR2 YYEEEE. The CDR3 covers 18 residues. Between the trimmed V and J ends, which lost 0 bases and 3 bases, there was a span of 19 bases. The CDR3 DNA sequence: TGTGCCAGCAGCTTGGCCGGTGTTCGTCAATACGACTACAATGAGCAGTTCTTC. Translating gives CASSLAGVRQYDYNEQFF.

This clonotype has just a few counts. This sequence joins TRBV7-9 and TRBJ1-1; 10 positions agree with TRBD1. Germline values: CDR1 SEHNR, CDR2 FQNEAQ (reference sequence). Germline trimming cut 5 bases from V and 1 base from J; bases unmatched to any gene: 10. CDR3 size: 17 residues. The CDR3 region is CASSRPGQGSSNTEAFF. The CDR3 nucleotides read TGTGCCAGCAGCAGACCGGGACAGGGGTCTTCGAACACTGAAGCTTTCTTT.

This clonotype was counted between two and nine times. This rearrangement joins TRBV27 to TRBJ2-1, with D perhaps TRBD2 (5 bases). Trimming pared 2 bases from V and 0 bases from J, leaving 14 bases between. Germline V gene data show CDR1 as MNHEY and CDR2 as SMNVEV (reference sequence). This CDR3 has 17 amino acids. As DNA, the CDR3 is TGTGCCAGCAGTTTACTGCCAGCGGCCAGCTCCTACAATGAGCAGTTCTTC. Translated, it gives CASSLLPAASSYNEQFF.

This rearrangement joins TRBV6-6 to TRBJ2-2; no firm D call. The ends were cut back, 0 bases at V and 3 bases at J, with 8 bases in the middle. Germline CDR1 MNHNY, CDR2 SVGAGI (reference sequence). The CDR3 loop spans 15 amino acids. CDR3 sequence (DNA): TGTGCCAGCAGTTACTCGAAGTCTGACACCGGGGAGCTGTTTTTT. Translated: CASSYSKSDTGELFF.

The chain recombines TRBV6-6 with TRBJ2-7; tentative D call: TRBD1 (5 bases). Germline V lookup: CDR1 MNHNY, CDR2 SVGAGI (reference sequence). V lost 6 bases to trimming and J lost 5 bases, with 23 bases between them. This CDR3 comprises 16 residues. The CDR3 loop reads CASSRYRTQPANEQYV. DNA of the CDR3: TGTGCCAGCAGCCGATATAGGACACAACCTGCCAACGAGCAGTACGTC.

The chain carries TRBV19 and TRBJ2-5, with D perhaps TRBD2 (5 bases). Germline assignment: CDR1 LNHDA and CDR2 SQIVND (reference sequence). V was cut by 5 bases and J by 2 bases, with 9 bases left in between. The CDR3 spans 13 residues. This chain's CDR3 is CASSVPGQETQYF. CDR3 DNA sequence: TGTGCCAGTAGTGTTCCGGGACAAGAGACCCAGTACTTC.

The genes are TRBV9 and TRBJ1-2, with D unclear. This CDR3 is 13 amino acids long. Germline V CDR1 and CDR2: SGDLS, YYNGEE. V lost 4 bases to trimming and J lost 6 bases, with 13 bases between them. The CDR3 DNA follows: TGTGCCAGCAGCAACGACGGAGCGGATGGCTACACCTTC. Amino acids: CASSNDGADGYTF.

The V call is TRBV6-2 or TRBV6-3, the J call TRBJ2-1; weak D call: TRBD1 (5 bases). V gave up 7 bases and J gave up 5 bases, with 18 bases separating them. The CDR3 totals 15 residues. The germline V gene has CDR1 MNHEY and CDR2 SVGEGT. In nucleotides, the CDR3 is TGTGCCAGCAAACGACAGATCGAAGGGGACAATGAGCAGTTCTTC. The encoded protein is CASKRQIEGDNEQFF.

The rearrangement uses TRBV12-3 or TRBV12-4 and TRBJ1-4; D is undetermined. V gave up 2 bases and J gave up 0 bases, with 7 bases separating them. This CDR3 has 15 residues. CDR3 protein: CASSLWSSTNEKLFF. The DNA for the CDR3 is TGTGCCAGCAGTTTATGGTCGTCAACTAATGAAAAACTGTTTTTT.

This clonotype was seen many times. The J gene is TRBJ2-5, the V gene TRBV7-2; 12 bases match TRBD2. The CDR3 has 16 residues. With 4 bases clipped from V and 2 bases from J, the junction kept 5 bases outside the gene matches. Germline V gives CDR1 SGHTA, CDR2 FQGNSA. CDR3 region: CASSSRGTSGQETQYF. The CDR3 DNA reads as TGTGCCAGCAGCTCGCGGGGGACTAGCGGGCAAGAGACCCAGTACTTC.

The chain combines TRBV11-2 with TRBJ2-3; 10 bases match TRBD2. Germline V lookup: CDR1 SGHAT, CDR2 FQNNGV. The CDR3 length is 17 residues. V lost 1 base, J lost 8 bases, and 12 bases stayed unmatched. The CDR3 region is CASSLASPTGTSVTQYF. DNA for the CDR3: TGTGCCAGCAGCTTAGCTAGCCCCACCGGGACTAGCGTTACGCAGTATTTT.